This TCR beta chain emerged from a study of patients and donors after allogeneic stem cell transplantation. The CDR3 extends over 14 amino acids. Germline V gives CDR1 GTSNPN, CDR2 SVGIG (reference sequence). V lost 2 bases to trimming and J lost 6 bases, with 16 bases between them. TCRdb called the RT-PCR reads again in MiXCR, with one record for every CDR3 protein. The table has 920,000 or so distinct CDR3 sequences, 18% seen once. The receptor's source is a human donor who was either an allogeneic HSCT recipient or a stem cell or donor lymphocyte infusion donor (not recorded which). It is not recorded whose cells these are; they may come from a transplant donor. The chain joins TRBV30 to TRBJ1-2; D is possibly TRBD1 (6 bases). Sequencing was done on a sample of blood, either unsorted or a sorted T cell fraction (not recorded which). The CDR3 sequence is CAWSIGQSGNGYTF. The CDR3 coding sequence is TGTGCCTGGAGTATCGGACAGTCAGGAAATGGCTACACCTTC.